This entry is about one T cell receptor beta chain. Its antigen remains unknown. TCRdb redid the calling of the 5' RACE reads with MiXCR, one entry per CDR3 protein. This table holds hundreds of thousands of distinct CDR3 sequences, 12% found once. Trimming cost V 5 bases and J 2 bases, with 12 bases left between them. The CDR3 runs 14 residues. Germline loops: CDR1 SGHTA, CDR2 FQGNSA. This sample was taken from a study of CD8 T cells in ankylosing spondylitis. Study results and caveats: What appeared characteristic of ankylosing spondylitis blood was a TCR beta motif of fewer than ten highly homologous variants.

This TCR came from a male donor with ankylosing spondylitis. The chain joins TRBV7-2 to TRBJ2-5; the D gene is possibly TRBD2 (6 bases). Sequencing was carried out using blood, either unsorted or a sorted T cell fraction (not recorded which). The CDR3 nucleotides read TGTGCCAGCAGCCCTCCCGGGACTCAAGAGACCCAGTACTTC. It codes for CASSPPGTQETQYF.